Listed below are T cell receptor beta chains from one sample, sequenced in a study of T cell repertoires in cytomegalovirus infection. TCRdb ran MiXCR on the reads and lists one entry per CDR3 protein. The table has hundreds of thousands of distinct CDR3 sequences, 20% to 25% seen once. The sample taken for sequencing was CD8+ T cells from PBMCs. These receptors were taken from a human donor in good health (CMV status not recorded). Some clones in this sample may be carry-over from other donors' samples. Each CDR3 is given with its conserved first and last residue. D genes are given only for firm matches. The size entry is marked missing in some rows and otherwise reads once, few, many or a size class.

J: TRBJ2-4
D: TRBD1
V: TRBV28
size: many
CDR3: CASRAPTGRVAKNIQYF
DNA: TGTGCCAGCAGAGCCCCGACAGGGAGAGTAGCCAAAAACATTCAGTACTTC

J: TRBJ1-1
D: -
V: TRBV6-5
size: few
CDR3: CASSSTGGTAEAFF
DNA: TGTGCCAGCAGTTCGACAGGTGGTACGGCTGAAGCTTTCTTT

J: TRBJ2-7
D: -
V: TRBV29-1
size: -
CDR3: CSVRPLGVHEQYF
DNA: TGCAGCGTGAGGCCCCTGGGGGTCCACGAGCAGTACTTC

J: TRBJ2-5
D: -
V: TRBV28
size: -
CDR3: CASSLRSYGETQYF
DNA: TGTGCCAGCAGTTTGAGGAGTTATGGTGAGACCCAGTACTTC

J: TRBJ1-1
D: -
V: TRBV7-2
size: many
CDR3: CASSLVAQANTEAFF
DNA: TGTGCCAGCAGCTTAGTTGCGCAGGCCAACACTGAAGCTTTCTTT

J: TRBJ1-1
D: TRBD1
V: TRBV20-1
size: few
CDR3: CSAPDRGLTEAFF
DNA: TGCAGTGCTCCGGACAGGGGGCTTACTGAAGCTTTCTTT

J: TRBJ2-2
D: TRBD1
V: TRBV7-3
size: -
CDR3: CASSSRTGERNGELFF
DNA: TGTGCCAGCAGCTCCCGGACAGGGGAAAGGAACGGGGAGCTGTTTTTT

J: TRBJ1-5
D: -
V: TRBV4-2
size: -
CDR3: CASSLQVGNQPQHF
DNA: TGTGCCAGCAGCCTCCAGGTGGGCAATCAGCCCCAGCATTTT

J: TRBJ1-2
D: -
V: TRBV29-1
size: few
CDR3: CSVPPGDANYGYTF
DNA: TGCAGCGTTCCCCCAGGGGATGCTAACTATGGCTACACCTTC

J: TRBJ1-1
D: -
V: TRBV19
size: -
CDR3: CASSTDTKNTEAFF
DNA: TGTGCCAGTAGTACCGATACTAAGAACACTGAAGCTTTCTTT

J: TRBJ2-2
D: -
V: TRBV28
size: -
CDR3: CASRPIIRTGELFF
DNA: TGTGCCAGCAGGCCCATTATCAGGACCGGGGAGCTGTTTTTT

J: TRBJ2-1
D: TRBD1
V: TRBV28
size: -
CDR3: CASSPQGASSEQFF
DNA: TGTGCCAGCAGTCCACAGGGGGCGAGTAGTGAGCAGTTCTTC

J: TRBJ2-3
D: -
V: TRBV7-9
size: many
CDR3: CASSLVVSGVGDTQYF
DNA: TGTGCCAGCAGCTTAGTAGTCTCGGGGGTGGGAGATACGCAGTATTTT

J: TRBJ2-5
D: -
V: TRBV20-1
size: few
CDR3: CSASLQAVQETQYF
DNA: TGCAGTGCTAGTCTCCAAGCGGTCCAAGAGACCCAGTACTTC

J: TRBJ2-4
D: -
V: TRBV6-4
size: -
CDR3: CASSDGGPKNIQYF
DNA: TGTGCCAGCAGTGACGGGGGCCCCAAAAACATTCAGTACTTC

J: TRBJ2-3
D: TRBD1
V: TRBV7-9
size: few
CDR3: CASSTTDGQGAYTQYF
DNA: TGTGCCAGCAGCACTACTGACGGACAGGGGGCCTATACGCAGTATTTT

J: TRBJ2-1
D: -
V: TRBV7-6
size: few
CDR3: CASTLLGGGHEQFF
DNA: TGTGCCAGCACCTTACTTGGGGGTGGGCATGAGCAGTTCTTC

J: TRBJ2-2
D: -
V: TRBV6-6
size: -
CDR3: CASSLSRELAGELFF
DNA: TGTGCCAGCAGCCTATCCAGGGAATTGGCCGGGGAGCTGTTTTTT

J: TRBJ2-5
D: TRBD1
V: TRBV12-3/TRBV12-4
size: -
CDR3: CASSLYRGDQETQYF
DNA: TGTGCCAGCAGTCTATACAGGGGTGACCAAGAGACCCAGTACTTC

J: TRBJ2-5
D: -
V: TRBV5-6
size: -
CDR3: CASSLEPPQETQYF
DNA: TGTGCCAGCAGCTTGGAGCCCCCCCAAGAGACCCAGTACTTC

J: TRBJ2-3
D: TRBD2
V: TRBV24-1
size: -
CDR3: CATSDTKGLAETRLRDTQYF
DNA: TGTGCCACCAGTGATACCAAGGGACTAGCGGAGACACGTCTTAGGGATACGCAGTATTTT

J: TRBJ1-2
D: -
V: TRBV7-2
size: -
CDR3: CANSLAFYFSELLANYGYTF
DNA: TGTGCCAACAGCTTAGCCTTTTACTTCTCAGAACTCCTCGCTAACTACGGCTACACCTTC

J: TRBJ2-1
D: -
V: TRBV6-2/TRBV6-3
size: -
CDR3: CASRSLTGDSYNEQFF
DNA: TGTGCCAGCAGATCACTAACAGGTGACTCCTACAATGAGCAGTTCTTC

J: TRBJ1-3
D: -
V: TRBV19
size: -
CDR3: CASSIERRLPSGNTIYF
DNA: TGTGCCAGTAGTATCGAGAGACGGTTACCCTCTGGAAACACCATATATTTT

J: TRBJ2-4
D: TRBD2
V: TRBV7-6
size: -
CDR3: CASSSPTSGGNIQHF
DNA: TGTGCCAGCAGCTCCCCTACTAGCGGGGGAAACATTCAGCACTTC

J: TRBJ2-1
D: TRBD2
V: TRBV7-8
size: few
CDR3: CASSLAERGVLYNEQFF
DNA: TGTGCCAGCAGCTTAGCGGAGCGGGGGGTCTTATACAATGAGCAGTTCTTC

J: TRBJ2-3
D: TRBD2
V: TRBV4-1
size: many
CDR3: CASSRGLAGADTQYF
DNA: TGCGCCAGCAGCCGCGGGCTAGCGGGGGCAGATACGCAGTATTTT

J: TRBJ2-1
D: TRBD1
V: TRBV29-1
size: few
CDR3: CSVLWDRVGNEQFF
DNA: TGCAGCGTCCTCTGGGACAGGGTGGGGAATGAGCAGTTCTTC

J: TRBJ1-5
D: -
V: TRBV19
size: -
CDR3: CVSSITGLSNQPQHF
DNA: TGTGTCAGTAGTATCACCGGGTTGAGCAATCAGCCCCAGCATTTT

J: TRBJ2-1
D: -
V: TRBV20-1
size: few
CDR3: CSASTHSYNEQFF
DNA: TGCAGTGCTTCGACACACTCCTACAATGAGCAGTTCTTC

J: TRBJ2-1
D: -
V: TRBV7-3
size: many
CDR3: CASSLTAVQEQFF
DNA: TGTGCCAGCAGCTTAACAGCGGTTCAAGAGCAGTTCTTC

J: TRBJ1-2
D: -
V: TRBV10-3
size: -
CDR3: CAISSESGLHGYTF
DNA: TGTGCCATCAGTTCCGAATCGGGTTTACATGGCTACACCTTC

J: TRBJ1-2
D: -
V: TRBV6-6
size: once
CDR3: CASSPTGPIPYGYTF
DNA: TGTGCCAGCAGTCCGACAGGCCCAATCCCCTATGGCTACACCTTC

J: TRBJ1-2
D: -
V: TRBV5-1
size: -
CDR3: CASSLADQGTANYGYTF
DNA: TGCGCCAGCAGCTTGGCCGACCAGGGGACCGCTAACTATGGCTACACCTTC

J: TRBJ1-1
D: -
V: TRBV5-6
size: few
CDR3: CASSPAQGSAFF
DNA: TGTGCCAGCAGCCCGGCGCAGGGTTCAGCTTTCTTT

J: TRBJ2-1
D: -
V: TRBV23-1
size: many
CDR3: CASSQYGGPTIDEQFF
DNA: TGCGCCAGCAGTCAATATGGGGGACCAACAATCGATGAGCAGTTCTTC